The subject of this entry is one T cell receptor (beta chain). This specimen belongs to a study of shared clonotypes between healthy human individuals. The CDR3 totals 14 residues. V was clipped by 1 base and J by 5 bases, with 11 bases between them. Germline V gene sequence: CDR1 SGHVS, CDR2 FQNEAQ. Sequencing used immunoSEQ multiplex PCR; TCRdb keeps in-frame clones, though not all of them. The sample consists of about 2.5 million clones, 80% to 95% of them appearing once. The source material was naive CD4+ T cells from PBMCs. Subset here: CD45RA+ positively selected. The V and J genes are TRBV7-8 and TRBJ1-1; D unresolved. The source is a man aged 18 to 30 in good health. Some clones in this sample may be carry-over from other donors' samples. CDR3 residues: CASSLVTAWTEAFF. The CDR3 region has the DNA TGTGCCAGCAGCTTAGTGACGGCTTGGACTGAAGCTTTCTTT.